The 22 T cell receptor beta chains reported below all come from one sample, sequenced in a study of siplizumab effects on memory and regulatory T cells. The protocol was immunoSEQ multiplex PCR, while the TCRdb copy is restricted to in-frame clones and leaves out a portion. The sample lists 85,000 to 130,000 clones, just over 90% occurring once. The sample was Tregs sorted from blood. The receptor source for this set is a human donor in good health.

Written as DNA, the CDR3 is TGTGCCAGCAGCGTTTTCGGGGGCGCGTACGAGCAGTACTTC. This sequence encodes CASSVFGGAYEQYF. The chain has TRBV9 and TRBJ2-7; the D call may be TRBD1 or TRBD2 (6 bases each). The CDR3 has 14 amino acids. Trimming took off 2 bases at V and 4 bases at J, with 13 bases between the two ends. Per germline, CDR1 SGDLS and CDR2 YYNGEE.

This clone was seen once. The CDR3 nucleotides read TGTGCCAGCAGTCACAGGCGGGGCTACACCTTC. Residues: CASSHRRGYTF. This chain connects TRBV2 to TRBJ1-2; D is perhaps TRBD1 (5 bases). V was cut by 5 bases and J by 8 bases, with 9 bases left in between. This CDR3 spans 11 amino acids. Germline CDR1 and CDR2: SNHLY and FYNNEI.

The chain recombines TRBV5-6 with TRBJ2-7, with a tentative D call TRBD1 (6 bases). Germline V gives CDR1 SGHDT, CDR2 YYEEEE. V was shortened by 5 bases and J by 1 base, with 13 bases between the two germline ends. The CDR3 covers 14 residues. The CDR3 loop reads CASRGQGGSYEQYF. CDR3 nucleotide sequence: TGTGCCAGCAGGGGACAAGGTGGATCCTACGAGCAGTACTTC.

The chain has TRBV6-5 and TRBJ2-1; tentatively, D is TRBD2 (6 bases). This CDR3 contains 13 residues. Germline V CDR1 and CDR2: MNHEY, SVGAGI. V gave up 6 bases and J gave up 10 bases, with 16 bases separating them. This CDR3 is CASRPGLNREQFF. CDR3 coding DNA: TGTGCCAGCAGACCCGGACTAAACAGGGAGCAGTTCTTC.

This chain links TRBV7-3 with TRBJ2-5, with 7 bases lining up with TRBD1. The germline V gene has CDR1 SGHTA and CDR2 FQGTGA. This CDR3 has 15 residues. V was clipped by 1 base and J by 1 base; unmatched bases: 3. The CDR3 spells CASSLSRDSQETQYF. DNA for the CDR3: TGTGCCAGCAGCTTAAGTAGGGACAGCCAAGAGACCCAGTACTTC.

The chain carries TRBV6-6 and TRBJ2-1; no clear D. The CDR3 has 12 residues. V lost 7 bases, J lost 13 bases, and 17 bases lay in between. In germline, CDR1 is MNHNY, CDR2 SVGAGI (reference sequence). The CDR3 DNA follows: TGTGCCAGCAAGAGGATTGTCGGACCCCAGTTCTTC. Protein: CASKRIVGPQFF.

The rearrangement joins TRBV30 to TRBJ2-5, with 10 bases fitting TRBD2. Per germline, CDR1 GTSNPN and CDR2 SVGIG (reference sequence). The CDR3 length is 14 residues. V lost 3 bases, J lost 5 bases, and 6 bases stayed unmatched. The DNA of the CDR3 is TGTGCCTGGAGGCTAGCGGGAGTATTGGAGACCCAGTACTTC. Its protein is CAWRLAGVLETQYF.

The chain employs TRBV18 and TRBJ2-7; D call uncertain. Germline lookup yields CDR1 KGHSH and CDR2 LQKENI. There are 14 residues in the CDR3. Trimming removed 3 bases at V and 3 bases at J, with 12 bases between. The CDR3 region is CASSPGHMGYEQYF. CDR3 coding DNA: TGTGCCAGCTCACCCGGTCACATGGGCTACGAGCAGTACTTC.

This clone is a singleton in its sample. The chain uses TRBV29-1 and TRBJ2-7; no clear D. The CDR3 runs to 13 residues. Trimming shortened V by 1 base and J by 2 bases, and 9 bases separated the two germline ends. Germline values: CDR1 SQVTM, CDR2 ANQGSEA. The CDR3 region has the DNA TGCAGCGTTGAAGCCGCACTTACCTACGAGCAGTACTTC. Translating gives CSVEAALTYEQYF.

V gene TRBV27 combines with J gene TRBJ1-2; 7 nucleotides line up with TRBD1. The CDR3 sequence is 16 residues long. The J segment lost 3 bases and the V segment lost 2 bases, leaving 9 bases of the junction unmatched. Per germline, CDR1 MNHEY and CDR2 SMNVEV (reference sequence). The CDR3 sequence: CASSLNYRGSYYGYTF. The CDR3 DNA reads TGTGCCAGCAGTTTAAACTACAGGGGTTCTTACTATGGCTACACCTTC.

V and J are TRBV18 and TRBJ2-6; D is ambiguous. Trimming took 3 bases from V and 2 from J, leaving 11 bases between them. The CDR3 covers 16 residues. The germline V gene has CDR1 KGHSH and CDR2 LQKENI. For the CDR3, the DNA is TGTGCCAGCTCACCTAAGGCGGAGACTGGGGCCAACGTCCTGACTTTC. Translated, it gives CASSPKAETGANVLTF.

V gene TRBV6-5 combines with J gene TRBJ2-3, with TRBD2 identical over 8 bases. The length of the CDR3 is 13 residues. After removal of 0 bases from V and 8 bases from J, the junction contained 1 base not matched to a gene. CDR1 and CDR2 (germline): MNHEY, SVGAGI. The CDR3 nucleotides are TGTGCCAGCAGTTACTCAGCGGGAGTTACGCAGTATTTT. The encoded protein is CASSYSAGVTQYF.

This rearrangement joins TRBV11-2 to TRBJ2-7; D may be TRBD2 (6 bases). Deletions cut 3 bases from V and 3 bases from J, with 18 bases between. CDR3 length: 16 amino acids. Germline-derived CDR1 and CDR2 are SGHAT and FQNNGV. This chain's CDR3 is CASSFDPGRLRYEQYF. As DNA, the CDR3 is TGTGCCAGCAGCTTCGACCCAGGGAGGTTGCGCTACGAGCAGTACTTC.

The genes are TRBV6-1 and TRBJ1-2, with D hard to call. The CDR3 is 17 residues long. In germline, CDR1 is MNHNS, CDR2 SASEGT. V lost 4 bases, J lost 6 bases, and 24 bases lay in between. CDR3 DNA: TGTGCCAGCAGTGTAGGAGGTTGGTCCGGCAGGAGGCATGGCTACACCTTC. Amino acids: CASSVGGWSGRRHGYTF.

The V gene is TRBV5-6, the J gene TRBJ1-3, with D possibly matching TRBD1 (6 bases). Germline V CDR1 and CDR2: SGHDT, YYEEEE. V lost 4 bases and J 8 bases, leaving 19 bases between the germline ends. The CDR3 loop spans 15 amino acids. CDR3 sequence (DNA): TGTGCCAGCAGCAAGTACAGGGTTGGCGGAGACACCATATATTTT. Translation: CASSKYRVGGDTIYF.

The V and J genes are TRBV11-2 and TRBJ2-2, with D hard to call. V lost 1 base to trimming and J lost 6 bases, with 3 bases between them. Germline lookup yields CDR1 SGHAT and CDR2 FQNNGV. The CDR3 consists of 12 residues. CDR3 nucleotide sequence: TGTGCCAGCAGCTTAGGGGCCGGGGAGCTGTTTTTT. Translation gives CASSLGAGELFF.

This clone was recorded only once. The genes are TRBV18 and TRBJ1-1, with no clear D. V shed 6 bases and J shed 1 base, with 12 bases lying between them. The CDR3 has 14 residues. The germline V gene encodes CDR1 KGHSH and CDR2 LQKENI. The CDR3 DNA is TGTGCCAGCTCCCGCACGGGAGAGAACACTGAAGCTTTCTTT. This codes for CASSRTGENTEAFF.

The genes are TRBV28 and TRBJ1-2; 8 positions match TRBD1. Looked up from germline, CDR1 is MDHEN and CDR2 is SYDVKM. This CDR3 contains 15 residues. J gave up 2 bases and V 6 bases, and 8 bases lay outside the gene matches. CDR3 sequence: CASRDPRGRNYGYTF. CDR3 DNA sequence: TGTGCCAGCAGAGATCCCAGGGGGCGAAACTATGGCTACACCTTC.

V and J are TRBV25-1 and TRBJ1-2; D uncertain. CDR1 and CDR2 (germline): MGHDK, SYGVNS. V lost 4 bases to trimming and J lost 3 bases, with 6 bases between them. This CDR3 has 12 amino acids. The CDR3 bases are TGTGCCAGCAGTGGGGGTTACTATGGCTACACCTTC. It is translated as CASSGGYYGYTF.

The chain couples TRBV19 to TRBJ2-7; no definite D call. V was clipped by 1 base and J by 3 bases, with 4 bases between them. The CDR3 totals 12 residues. Germline-derived CDR1 and CDR2 are LNHDA and SQIVND (reference sequence). The CDR3 is CASSIGGYEQYF. In DNA form, the CDR3 reads TGTGCCAGTAGTATAGGGGGCTACGAGCAGTACTTC.

The J gene is TRBJ2-1, the V gene TRBV18; D remains unclear. This CDR3 spans 18 amino acids. The germline V gene has CDR1 KGHSH and CDR2 LQKENI. Deletions cut 3 bases from V and 8 bases from J, with 26 bases between. CDR3 loop: CASSPHLLGQVEPDEQFF. Here the CDR3 DNA reads TGTGCCAGCTCACCTCATCTCCTTGGCCAGGTTGAGCCCGATGAGCAGTTCTTC. Combining the CDR3 with reference TRBV18 and TRBJ2-1 gives the whole variable domain NAGVMQNPRHLVRRRGQEARLRCSPMKGHSHVYWYRQLPEEGLKFMVYLQKENIIDESGMPKERFSAEFPKEGPSILRIQQVVRGDSAAYFCASSPHLLGQVEPDEQFFGPGTRLTVL.

The CDR3 region is CASKFMTVRHAFF. The CDR3 nucleotides are TGTGCCAGCAAATTCATGACAGTGAGGCATGCTTTCTTT. The rearrangement joins TRBV2 to TRBJ1-1; D may be TRBD1 (5 bases). The CDR3 loop spans 13 amino acids. The V end was cut by 7 bases, the J end by 11 bases, with 20 bases between. In germline, CDR1 is SNHLY, CDR2 FYNNEI.